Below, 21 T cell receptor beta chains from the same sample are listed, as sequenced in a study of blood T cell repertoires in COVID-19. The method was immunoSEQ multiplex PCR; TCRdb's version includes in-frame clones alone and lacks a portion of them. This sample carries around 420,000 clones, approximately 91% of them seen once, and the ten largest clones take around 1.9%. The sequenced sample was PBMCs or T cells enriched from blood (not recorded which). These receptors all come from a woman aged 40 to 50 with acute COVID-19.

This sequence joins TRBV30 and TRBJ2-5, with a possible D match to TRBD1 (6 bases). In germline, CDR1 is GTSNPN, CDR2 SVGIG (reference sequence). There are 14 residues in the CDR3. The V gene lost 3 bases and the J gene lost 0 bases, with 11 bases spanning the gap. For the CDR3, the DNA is TGTGCCTGGAGCGAGGGACACTACCAAGAGACCCAGTACTTC. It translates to CAWSEGHYQETQYF.

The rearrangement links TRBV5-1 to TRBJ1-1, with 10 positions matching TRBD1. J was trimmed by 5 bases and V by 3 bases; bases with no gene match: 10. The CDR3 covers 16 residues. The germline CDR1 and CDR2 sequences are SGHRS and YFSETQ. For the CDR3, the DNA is TGCGCCAGCAGCTGGACGCCTGGACAGGGGGAGACTGAAGCTTTCTTT. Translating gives CASSWTPGQGETEAFF.

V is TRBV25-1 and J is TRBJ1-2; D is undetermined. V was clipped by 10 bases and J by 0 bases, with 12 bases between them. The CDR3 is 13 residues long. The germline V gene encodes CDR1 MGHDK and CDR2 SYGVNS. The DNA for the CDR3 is TGTGCCACTCAGCGCCCTTCTAACTATGGCTACACCTTC. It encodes CATQRPSNYGYTF.

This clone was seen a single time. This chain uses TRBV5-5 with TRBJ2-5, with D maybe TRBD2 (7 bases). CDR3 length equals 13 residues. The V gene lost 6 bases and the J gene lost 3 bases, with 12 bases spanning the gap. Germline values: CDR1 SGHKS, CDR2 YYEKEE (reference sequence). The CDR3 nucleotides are TGTGCCAGCACTATAGGGGGGGAAGAGACCCAGTACTTC. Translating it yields CASTIGGEETQYF.

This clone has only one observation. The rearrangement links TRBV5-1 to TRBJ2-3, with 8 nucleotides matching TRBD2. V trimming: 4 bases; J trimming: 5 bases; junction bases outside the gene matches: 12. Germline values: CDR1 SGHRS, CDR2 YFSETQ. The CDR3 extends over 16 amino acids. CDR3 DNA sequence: TGCGCCAGCAGCCCGGTAACTAGCGGCTGGGGAGATACGCAGTATTTT. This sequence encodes CASSPVTSGWGDTQYF.

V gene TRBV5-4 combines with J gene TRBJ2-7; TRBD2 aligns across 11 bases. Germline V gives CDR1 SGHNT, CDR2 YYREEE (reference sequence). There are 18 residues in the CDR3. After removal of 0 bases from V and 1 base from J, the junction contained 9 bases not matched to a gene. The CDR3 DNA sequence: TGTGCCAGCAGCTTGGGACTAGCGGGGCCTACTACATCCTACGAGCAGTACTTC. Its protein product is CASSLGLAGPTTSYEQYF.

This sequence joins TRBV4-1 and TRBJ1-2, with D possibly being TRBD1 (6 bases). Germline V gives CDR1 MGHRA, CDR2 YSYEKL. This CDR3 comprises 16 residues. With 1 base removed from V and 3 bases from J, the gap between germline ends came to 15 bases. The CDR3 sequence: CASSQVQGLTYYGYTF. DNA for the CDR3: TGCGCCAGCAGCCAAGTGCAGGGGCTGACTTACTATGGCTACACCTTC.

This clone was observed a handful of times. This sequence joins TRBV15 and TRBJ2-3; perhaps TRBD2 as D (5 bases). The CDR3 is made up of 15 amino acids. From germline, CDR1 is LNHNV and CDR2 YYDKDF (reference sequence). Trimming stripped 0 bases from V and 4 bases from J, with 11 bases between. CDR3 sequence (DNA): TGTGCCACCAGCAGAGAGCGGGTAGGCGCAGATACGCAGTATTTT. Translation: CATSRERVGADTQYF.

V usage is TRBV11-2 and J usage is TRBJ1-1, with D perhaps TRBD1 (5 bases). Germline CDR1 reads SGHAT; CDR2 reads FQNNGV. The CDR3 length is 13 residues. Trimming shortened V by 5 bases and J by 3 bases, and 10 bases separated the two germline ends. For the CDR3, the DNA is TGTGCCAGCAGCCCAACGGGGGACACTGAAGCTTTCTTT. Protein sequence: CASSPTGDTEAFF. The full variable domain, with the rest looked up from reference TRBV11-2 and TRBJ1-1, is EAGVAQSPRYKIIEKRQSVAFWCNPISGHATLYWYQQILGQGPKLLIQFQNNGVVDDSQLPKDRFSAERLKGVDSTLKIQPAKLEDSAVYLCASSPTGDTEAFFGQGTRLTVV.

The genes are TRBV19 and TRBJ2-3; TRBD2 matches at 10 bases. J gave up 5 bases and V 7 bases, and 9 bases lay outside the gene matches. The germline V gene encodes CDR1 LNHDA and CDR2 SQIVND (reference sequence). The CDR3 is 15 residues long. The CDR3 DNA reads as TGTGCCAGTACCGCGGGTAGCGGGGGGAAAGATACGCAGTATTTT. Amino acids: CASTAGSGGKDTQYF.

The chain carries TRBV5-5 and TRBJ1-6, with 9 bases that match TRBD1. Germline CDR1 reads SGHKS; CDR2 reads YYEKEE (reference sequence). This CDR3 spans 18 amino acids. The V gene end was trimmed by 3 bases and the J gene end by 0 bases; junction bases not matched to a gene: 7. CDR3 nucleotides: TGTGCCAGCAGCTCAAGGGGACAGGGTGACTCCTATAATTCACCCCTCCACTTT. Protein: CASSSRGQGDSYNSPLHF.

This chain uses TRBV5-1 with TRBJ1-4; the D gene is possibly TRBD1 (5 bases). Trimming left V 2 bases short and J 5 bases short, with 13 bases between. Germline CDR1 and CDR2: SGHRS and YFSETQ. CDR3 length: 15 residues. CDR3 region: CASSFTGGSNEKLFF. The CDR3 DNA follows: TGCGCCAGCAGCTTCACGGGGGGAAGCAATGAAAAACTGTTTTTT.

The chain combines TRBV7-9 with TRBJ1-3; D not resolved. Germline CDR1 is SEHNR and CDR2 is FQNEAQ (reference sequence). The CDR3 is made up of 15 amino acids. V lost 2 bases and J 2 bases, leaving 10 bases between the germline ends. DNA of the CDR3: TGTGCCAGCAGCTTAACCCGCGGGGCTGGAAACACCATATATTTT. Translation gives CASSLTRGAGNTIYF.

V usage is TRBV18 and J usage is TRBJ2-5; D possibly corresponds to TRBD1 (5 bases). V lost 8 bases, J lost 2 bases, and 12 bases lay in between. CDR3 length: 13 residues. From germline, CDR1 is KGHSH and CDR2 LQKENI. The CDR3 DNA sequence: TGTGCCAGCAAAGCTTCAGGGCAAGAGACCCAGTACTTC. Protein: CASKASGQETQYF.

CDR3 coding DNA: TGTGCCAGCAGCGTAGTAGCGGGTACTGAGCAGTACTTC. It codes for CASSVVAGTEQYF. The chain combines TRBV9 with TRBJ2-7; 7 nucleotides agree with TRBD2. The CDR3 is made up of 13 amino acids. Germline loops: CDR1 SGDLS, CDR2 YYNGEE. V dropped 0 bases and J dropped 7; count of bases not matched to a gene: 4.

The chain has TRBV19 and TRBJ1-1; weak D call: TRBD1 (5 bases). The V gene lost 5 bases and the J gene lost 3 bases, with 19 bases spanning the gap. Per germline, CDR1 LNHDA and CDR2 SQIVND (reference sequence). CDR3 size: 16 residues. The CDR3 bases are TGTGCCAGTAGTCCTTGGGGAGGGCCCAGGGACACTGAAGCTTTCTTT. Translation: CASSPWGGPRDTEAFF.

The CDR3 region is CAWSFQASYNSPLHF. CDR3 sequence (DNA): TGTGCCTGGAGTTTCCAGGCGAGCTATAATTCACCCCTCCACTTT. The chain recombines TRBV30 with TRBJ1-6; D uncertain. This CDR3 comprises 15 residues. V was clipped by 2 bases and J by 3 bases, with 11 bases between them. CDR1 and CDR2 from the germline V gene are GTSNPN and SVGIG (reference sequence).

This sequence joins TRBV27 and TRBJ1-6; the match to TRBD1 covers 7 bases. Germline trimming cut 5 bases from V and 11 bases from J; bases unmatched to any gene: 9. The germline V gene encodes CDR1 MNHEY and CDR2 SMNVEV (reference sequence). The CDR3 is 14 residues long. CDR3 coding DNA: TGTGCCAGCAGTCCCCGACAGGGAAGGGCACCCCTCCACTTT. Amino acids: CASSPRQGRAPLHF.

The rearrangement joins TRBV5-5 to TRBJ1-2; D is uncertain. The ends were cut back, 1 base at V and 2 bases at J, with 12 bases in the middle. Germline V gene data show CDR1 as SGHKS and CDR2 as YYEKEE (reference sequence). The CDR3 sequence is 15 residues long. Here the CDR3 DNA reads TGTGCCAGCAGCTTGCGAACAGTCGAAAACTATGGCTACACCTTC. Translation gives CASSLRTVENYGYTF.

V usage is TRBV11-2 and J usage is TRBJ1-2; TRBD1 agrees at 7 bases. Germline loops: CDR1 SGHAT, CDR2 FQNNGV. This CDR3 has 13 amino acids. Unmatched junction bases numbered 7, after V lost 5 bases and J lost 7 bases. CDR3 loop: CASSVMTGFGYTF. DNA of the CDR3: TGTGCCAGCAGCGTGATGACAGGGTTTGGCTACACCTTC.

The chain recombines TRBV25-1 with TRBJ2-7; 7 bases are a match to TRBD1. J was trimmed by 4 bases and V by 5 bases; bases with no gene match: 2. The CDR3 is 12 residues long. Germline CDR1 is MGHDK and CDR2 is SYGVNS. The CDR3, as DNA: TGTGCCAGCAGTAAGACAGGGTACGAGCAGTACTTC. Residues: CASSKTGYEQYF.